Following are 6 T cell receptor beta chains from one sample sequenced in a study of human T cells and chemical hapten exposure. Stated time point: patch test 1, 2 weeks after DPC sensitization. Treatment in this sample: therapeutic diphenylcyclopropenone sensitization with weekly scalp DPC. In TCRdb, the RACE reads were re-called with MiXCR into one record per CDR3 protein. The sample yields tens of thousands of distinct CDR3 sequences, about 10% seen once. Here the sequenced sample was whole blood, taken in connection with sensitization to the hapten diphenylcyclopropenone (DPC). The receptors stem from a woman in her fifties or sixties with alopecia areata. Some clones in this sample may be carry-over from other donors' samples.

The genes are TRBV5-1 and TRBJ1-1; no clear D gene. V dropped 1 base and J dropped 7 bases, with 11 bases sitting between them. The CDR3 sequence is 13 residues long. CDR1 SGHRS and CDR2 YFSETQ come from the germline V gene. DNA of the CDR3: TGCGCCAGCAGCTTGTCTGTGGACCTTGAAGCTTTCTTT. Encoded protein: CASSLSVDLEAFF.

There are a few counts of this clonotype. This rearrangement joins TRBV19 to TRBJ2-2; 10 nucleotides line up with TRBD1. The CDR3 is 16 residues long. The ends lost 4 bases at V and 7 bases at J; junction bases unmatched: 9. The V gene's germline CDR1 is LNHDA and CDR2 SQIVND (reference sequence). CDR3 in DNA: TGTGCCAGTAGTACCGGGACAGGGGTTAATAGCGGGGAGCTGTTTTTT. The encoded protein is CASSTGTGVNSGELFF.

This clonotype was observed a handful of times. The chain joins TRBV11-2 to TRBJ2-2, with 7 bases that match TRBD1. The J segment lost 6 bases and the V segment lost 0 bases, leaving 4 bases of the junction unmatched. Germline assignment: CDR1 SGHAT and CDR2 FQNNGV. The CDR3 totals 15 residues. CDR3 coding DNA: TGTGCCAGCAGCTTAGAGGACAGGCTCGCCGGGGAGCTGTTTTTT. Translated: CASSLEDRLAGELFF. Combining the CDR3 with reference TRBV11-2 and TRBJ2-2 gives the whole variable domain EAGVAQSPRYKIIEKRQSVAFWCNPISGHATLYWYQQILGQGPKLLIQFQNNGVVDDSQLPKDRFSAERLKGVDSTLKIQPAKLEDSAVYLCASSLEDRLAGELFFGEGSRLTVL.

This clonotype has ten or more counts. The chain has TRBV18 and TRBJ1-4; D possibly corresponds to TRBD1 (6 bases). Germline V gene sequence: CDR1 KGHSH, CDR2 LQKENI. The V gene lost 3 bases and the J gene lost 6 bases, with 17 bases spanning the gap. The CDR3 runs to 16 residues. The CDR3: CASSPRGTIQDEKLFF. The CDR3 coding sequence is TGTGCCAGCTCACCTAGGGGGACAATCCAGGATGAAAAACTGTTTTTT.

The chain combines TRBV7-9 with TRBJ2-3; D is perhaps TRBD2 (6 bases). The CDR3 length is 15 residues. Germline V gene data show CDR1 as SEHNR and CDR2 as FQNEAQ (reference sequence). V lost 6 bases to trimming and J lost 2 bases, with 15 bases between them. The CDR3 loop is CASSSRGGDTDTQYF. The CDR3, as DNA: TGTGCCAGCAGTTCTCGGGGAGGAGACACAGATACGCAGTATTTT.

This clonotype was seen more than once but under ten times. The rearrangement uses TRBV14 and TRBJ1-2; D unresolved. Between the trimmed V and J ends, which lost 4 bases and 5 bases, there was a span of 11 bases. The CDR3 is made up of 13 amino acids. Germline V gives CDR1 SGHDN, CDR2 FVKESK. The CDR3, as DNA: TGTGCCAGCAGCCGCGGACCGACTTATGGCTACACCTTC. Amino acids: CASSRGPTYGYTF. Full variable domain (outside the CDR3, taken from reference TRBV14 and TRBJ1-2): EAGVTQFPSHSVIEKGQTVTLRCDPISGHDNLYWYRRVMGKEIKFLLHFVKESKQDESGMPNNRFLAERTGGTYSTLKVQPAELEDSGVYFCASSRGPTYGYTFGSGTRLTVV.